The present T cell receptor (beta chain) was sequenced within a study of PD-1 blockade in classical Hodgkin lymphoma. As for the study in general: Intravenous delivery of nivolumab at 3 mg/kg to patients occurred every 2 weeks.

Brentuximab vedotin exposure varied among the patients, all of whom had relapsed after autologous stem cell transplantation. Classification of best responses gave complete response, partial response or progressive disease. As regards this clone: Its matching antigen is unknown.

Clones were sequenced by immunoSEQ multiplex PCR, and TCRdb holds only the in-frame ones, with some missing. The sample records 30,000 or so clones, about two thirds being singletons. With V trimmed by 8 bases and J by 5 bases, 11 bases remained unmatched. Germline lookup yields CDR1 SNHLY and CDR2 FYNNEI. The CDR3 has 15 amino acids. Whole-study findings and limits: Relative to healthy donors, newly diagnosed patients reportedly had lower baseline TCR diversity, which was reported as lower still in relapsed/refractory patients.

The clonotype originates from a human donor with classical Hodgkin lymphoma. The material was peripheral blood mononuclear cells (PBMCs), obtained before the second cycle of nivolumab. V and J are TRBV2 and TRBJ2-5, with 10 bases identical to TRBD2. CDR3 DNA sequence: TGTGCCAGCTCTTCAGCGGGAGGGCTGGGGGAGACCCAGTACTTC. Translation gives CASSSAGGLGETQYF.